This T cell receptor (beta chain) was found in a study of radiotherapy plus CTLA-4 blockade in lung cancer. Study-level background: Patients showed objective responses in roughly 19% of cases and disease control in roughly 31%. General study results and limits: Blood-borne expansion of tumor-derived TCR clones followed radiotherapy plus ipilimumab. Early clone dynamics of blood T cells, plus interferon-beta, reportedly predicted response best.

This CDR3 contains 16 residues. Germline CDR1 SGHTA, CDR2 FQGTGA. The V end lost 5 bases, the J end lost 1 base, and 16 bases lay between the germline ends. About this clone: Its matching antigen is unknown.

Sequencing was performed with immunoSEQ multiplex PCR; in TCRdb, only in-frame clones are kept and a portion is missing. This table has 100,000 to 150,000 clones, about nine tenths appearing once. Sequenced material: peripheral blood, taken from a patient treated with radiotherapy plus ipilimumab. The receptor was isolated from a human donor with non-small cell lung cancer that progressed on radiotherapy plus ipilimumab. The V and J genes are TRBV7-3 and TRBJ2-3, with TRBD2 as a possible D gene (5 bases). CDR3 loop: CASSLGGSSGTDTQYF. The CDR3 DNA reads as TGTGCCAGCAGCCTCGGCGGTAGTAGCGGCACAGATACGCAGTATTTT.